A selection of T cell receptor beta chains follows, all from one sample in a study of T cell repertoires in cytomegalovirus infection. TCRdb ran MiXCR on the reads and lists one entry per CDR3 protein. The sample consists of about 440,000 distinct CDR3 sequences, around 32% of them appearing once. Sequencing was done on a sample of PBMCs. The source of these receptors is a human donor in good health (CMV status not recorded). Some clones in this sample may be carry-over from other donors' samples. Both conserved end residues are part of each CDR3.

TRBJ1-6	TRBV20-1	CSARAGASNSPLHF
TRBJ2-1	TRBV19	CASSIFKGGSNEQFF
TRBJ2-1	TRBV7-7	CARSLAIMEEPFF
TRBJ2-3	TRBV7-6	CASSLAGARGTDMQYF
TRBJ2-7	TRBV7-4	CASSLGTLAGESSYEQYF
TRBJ1-1	TRBV7-2	CASSSLGQELRNTEAFF
TRBJ2-1	TRBV19	CASSIDGYNEQFF
TRBJ2-7	TRBV18	CASSPGQGAEQYF
TRBJ2-6	TRBV5-6	CASSPGQGLAGANVLTF
TRBJ2-3	TRBV29-1	CSVEDLLRRTDTQYF
TRBJ2-7	TRBV4-1	CASSQDRGTYEQYF
TRBJ2-1	TRBV7-9	CASSLGVENEQFF
TRBJ1-6	TRBV5-6	CASNNYRGSYNSPLHF
TRBJ2-7	TRBV6-6	CASSPARGAEADEQYF
TRBJ1-6	TRBV14	CASSGSGGSSYNSPLHF
TRBJ2-7	TRBV2	CASKARTYEQYF
TRBJ1-2	TRBV12-3/TRBV12-4	CASKIGVGYGYTF
TRBJ2-7	TRBV20-1	CSARGGSGGLYEQYF
TRBJ1-6	TRBV7-2	CASRSGPGEGSPLHF
TRBJ1-6	TRBV7-9	CASSLVAGYHNSPLHF
TRBJ2-7	TRBV5-8	CASSLGDSLGEQYF
TRBJ1-4	TRBV7-8	CASSGFEKLFF
TRBJ1-1	TRBV6-1	CASSDRAHYTEAFF
TRBJ2-1	TRBV6-2/TRBV6-3	CASTPPPGTTGEQFF
TRBJ1-2	TRBV10-3	CAVTDRGAPNYGYTF
TRBJ1-2	TRBV5-3	CASREGTANYGYTF
TRBJ2-1	TRBV27	CASSFRETNNEQFF
TRBJ2-3	TRBV11-3	CASSPGKGGTDTQYF
TRBJ1-1	TRBV2	CASSEDTGTNTEAFF
TRBJ2-2	TRBV25-1	CASSELTGGPGELFF
TRBJ2-1	TRBV19	CASSIVWLEESSYNEQFF
TRBJ2-1	TRBV12-3/TRBV12-4	CASKQFREGYNVQFF
TRBJ2-1	TRBV7-2	CASSQPSGGGYNEQFF
TRBJ2-7	TRBV3-1	CASSQGKTSRYEQYF
TRBJ2-3	TRBV7-3	CASSFTGTASEYTQYF
TRBJ1-5	TRBV7-9	CASSGGDNPQHF
TRBJ2-1	TRBV4-1	CASSGGLYNEQFF
TRBJ2-3	TRBV7-2	CASSLAGRHTDTQYF
TRBJ2-7	TRBV7-9	CASSFRGHGVHEQYF
TRBJ1-1	TRBV2	CASTRQRQNTEAFF
TRBJ1-1	TRBV29-1	CSVESLWGGGTEAFF
TRBJ1-1	TRBV7-2	CASSFADRGGMNTEAFF
TRBJ2-3	TRBV7-2	CASSFSRVQDTQYF
TRBJ2-3	TRBV5-1	CASSLDQPKPGLRTDTQYF
TRBJ2-2	TRBV12-3/TRBV12-4	CASSTTGTANTGELFF
TRBJ2-2	TRBV28	CASSSAFPGPRPGTGELFF
TRBJ2-1	TRBV14	CASSHGAGDEQFF
TRBJ1-2	TRBV20-1	CSARLLGWDGYTF